One sample yielded the 21 T cell receptor beta chains listed below, sequenced in a study of T cell changes during pregnancy in multiple sclerosis. Sequenced by immunoSEQ multiplex PCR; TCRdb stores in-frame clones only, minus some. The sample yields around 30,000 clones, roughly 89% seen once. The input for sequencing was CD4+ T cells from peripheral blood mononuclear cells, taken in the third trimester of pregnancy. Receptor source: a female donor in good health, enrolled as a control in a pregnancy study.

The chain uses TRBV7-2 and TRBJ2-1, with 9 bases identical to TRBD1. This CDR3 region has 13 residues. In germline, CDR1 is SGHTA, CDR2 FQGNSA. J was trimmed by 8 bases and V by 5 bases; bases with no gene match: 4. In nucleotides, the CDR3 is TGTGCCAGCAGCAACAGGGGGCTTGATGAGCAGTTCTTC. Protein: CASSNRGLDEQFF.

The rearrangement uses TRBV7-2 and TRBJ1-5; 7 nucleotides align to TRBD1. Germline values: CDR1 SGHTA, CDR2 FQGNSA. This CDR3 region has 15 residues. Germline trimming cut 4 bases from V and 7 bases from J; bases unmatched to any gene: 10. The CDR3 DNA reads as TGTGCCAGCAGCTCGACTCGACAGGGCGGGCAGCCCCAGCATTTT. It codes for CASSSTRQGGQPQHF.

The J gene is TRBJ2-7, the V gene TRBV19; tentative D call: TRBD1 (6 bases). The CDR3 spans 14 residues. CDR1 and CDR2 (germline): LNHDA, SQIVND (reference sequence). V was pared by 3 bases and J by 3 bases, with 12 bases between. CDR3 coding DNA: TGTGCCAGTAGTATTGAGGACAGAAGCTACGAGCAGTACTTC. It encodes CASSIEDRSYEQYF.

The rearrangement uses TRBV7-8 and TRBJ1-2; TRBD1 matches at 10 bases. This CDR3 comprises 18 residues. Losses at the gene ends were 2 bases for V and 4 bases for J; bases not matched to a gene: 13. Germline-derived CDR1 and CDR2 are SGHVS and FQNEAQ. The CDR3, as DNA: TGTGCCAGCAGCTTACCTTCAGGGACAGGGGTCGATGGCTATGGCTACACCTTC. This translates into CASSLPSGTGVDGYGYTF.

This chain links TRBV5-4 with TRBJ2-5, with 9 bases matching TRBD1. The germline gives CDR1 SGHNT, CDR2 YYREEE (reference sequence). After removal of 6 bases from V and 5 bases from J, the junction contained 11 bases not matched to a gene. The CDR3 spans 15 residues. DNA for the CDR3: TGTGCCAGCAACTCTGAGGGACAGGGAGGCGAGACCCAGTACTTC. Protein product: CASNSEGQGGETQYF.

This chain joins TRBV18 and TRBJ1-2; D is ambiguous. Between the trimmed V and J ends, which lost 3 bases and 2 bases, there was a span of 19 bases. Per the germline V gene, CDR1 is KGHSH and CDR2 is LQKENI. The CDR3 extends over 17 amino acids. The CDR3 is CASSPYVPGPSNYGYTF. The CDR3 coding sequence is TGTGCCAGCTCACCCTATGTGCCGGGTCCTTCCAACTATGGCTACACCTTC.

The chain recombines TRBV29-1 with TRBJ1-1, with a possible D match to TRBD1 (6 bases). The CDR3 runs 17 residues. V was pared by 0 bases and J by 2 bases, with 19 bases between. Germline CDR1 is SQVTM and CDR2 is ANQGSEA. The CDR3 bases are TGCAGCGTTGAAGATCGGGGAACAGGGAGGGCCAACACTGAAGCTTTCTTT. It yields the protein CSVEDRGTGRANTEAFF. Full variable domain (outside the CDR3, taken from reference TRBV29-1 and TRBJ1-1): SAVISQKPSRDICQRGTSLTIQCQVDSQVTMMFWYRQQPGQSLTLIATANQGSEATYESGFVIDKFPISRPNLTFSTLTVSNMSPEDSSIYLCSVEDRGTGRANTEAFFGQGTRLTVV.

This clone was observed once. The chain is built from TRBV10-3 and TRBJ2-7; 7 bases are a match to TRBD1. CDR3 size: 13 residues. The junction had 5 bases not matched to a gene; V was cut back by 7 bases and J by 2 bases. The germline CDR1 and CDR2 sequences are ENHRY and SYGVKD. The CDR3 region has the DNA TGTGCCATCACTGGGGACAGCCCCTACGAGCAGTACTTC. Protein: CAITGDSPYEQYF.

The J gene is TRBJ2-2, the V gene TRBV9, with TRBD2 identical over 8 bases. Germline V CDR1 and CDR2: SGDLS, YYNGEE. The CDR3 covers 14 residues. The V segment lost 0 bases and the J segment 8 bases; nucleotides outside the gene matches: 3. This chain's CDR3 is CASSVGGGSGELFF. The CDR3 DNA reads TGTGCCAGCAGCGTAGGCGGGGGGTCGGGGGAGCTGTTTTTT.

This clone was picked up one time. As DNA, the CDR3 is TGTGCCAGCAGCTCCCTACAGGGTCGTGCCGGGTCAGATACGCAGTATTTT. Translation gives CASSSLQGRAGSDTQYF. The rearrangement links TRBV13 to TRBJ2-3, with D possibly matching TRBD1 (6 bases). CDR1 is PRHDT, CDR2 FYEKMQ, per germline (reference sequence). Trimming removed 4 bases at V and 4 bases at J, with 21 bases between. CDR3 length equals 17 residues.

The chain joins TRBV10-2 to TRBJ1-2; TRBD1 aligns across 7 bases. Germline CDR1 is WSHSY and CDR2 is SAAADI. Trimming removed 2 bases from V and 3 bases from J; junction bases left unmatched: 0. The CDR3 contains 13 residues. CDR3 protein: CASSEDRDYGYTF. Here the CDR3 DNA reads TGCGCCAGCAGTGAGGACAGGGACTATGGCTACACCTTC.

This chain links TRBV11-3 with TRBJ2-3; 8 bases line up with TRBD2. Germline-derived CDR1 and CDR2 are SGHNT and YENEEA. V dropped 5 bases and J dropped 6; count of bases not matched to a gene: 13. The CDR3 totals 16 residues. CDR3 DNA sequence: TGTGCCAGCAGCCGGACTCGAGCGGGGGCGGGGGATACGCAGTATTTT. Residues: CASSRTRAGAGDTQYF.

V gene TRBV7-6 combines with J gene TRBJ2-7; maybe TRBD1 (5 bases). The CDR3 consists of 14 residues. The ends were cut back, 2 bases at V and 3 bases at J, with 11 bases in the middle. Germline V gives CDR1 SGHVS, CDR2 FNYEAQ. The CDR3, as DNA: TGTGCCAGCAGCTTACAGGGTTATGGCTACGAGCAGTACTTC. Translated, it gives CASSLQGYGYEQYF.

This clone was seen more than once but under ten times. The chain employs TRBV30 and TRBJ1-1; D is unresolved. This CDR3 has 10 amino acids. The ends were cut back, 1 base at V and 11 bases at J, with 8 bases in the middle. CDR1 is GTSNPN and CDR2 is SVGIG in the germline V gene (reference sequence). CDR3 region: CAWSGVYAFF. The CDR3 DNA reads TGTGCCTGGAGTGGTGTATATGCTTTCTTT.

A word on this clone: Because the CDR3's place on the DNA is in doubt, the DNA is left out and the CDR3 is given as listed by TCRdb. The chain is built from TRBV18 and TRBJ2-3; the D call of TRBD1 is as the table states it, not checked on the DNA. The CDR3 has 15 amino acids, counting both end residues. Germline assignment: CDR1 KGHSH and CDR2 LQKENI. CDR3: CASSLSDVGTDTQYF.

The J gene is TRBJ2-2, the V gene TRBV19; a weak D match, TRBD1 (6 bases). This CDR3 has 14 amino acids. Per germline, CDR1 LNHDA and CDR2 SQIVND (reference sequence). V shed 4 bases and J shed 6 bases, with 12 bases lying between them. The DNA of the CDR3 is TGTGCCAGTAGTACCGACAGGCAACCCGGGGAGCTGTTTTTT. Protein: CASSTDRQPGELFF.

V is TRBV30 and J is TRBJ1-5, with D unclear. CDR3 length: 14 residues. Trimming removed 3 bases at V and 2 bases at J, with 11 bases between. CDR1 GTSNPN and CDR2 SVGIG come from the germline V gene (reference sequence). Written as DNA, the CDR3 is TGTGCCTGGAGCATCGGGGATGGCAATCAGCCCCAGCATTTT. The encoded protein is CAWSIGDGNQPQHF.

This clone was detected only once. This chain connects TRBV5-6 to TRBJ2-2; 8 nucleotides match TRBD1. Looked up from germline, CDR1 is SGHDT and CDR2 is YYEEEE. The V segment lost 0 bases and the J segment 7 bases; nucleotides outside the gene matches: 5. The CDR3 totals 15 residues. The CDR3 here is CASSLAGGKIGELFF. CDR3 nucleotide sequence: TGTGCCAGCAGCTTGGCAGGGGGCAAAATCGGGGAGCTGTTTTTT.

V usage is TRBV21-1 and J usage is TRBJ2-2; no check of the table's D call, TRBD2, against the DNA was made. TRBV21-1 is noted as a pseudogene. This CDR3 contains 17 residues. Here the CDR3 DNA reads TGTGCCAGCAGCAAAGCTCGACTAGATCCCAGTCGCAGGGAGCTGTTTTTT. It is translated as CASSKARLDPSRRELFF.

The V call is TRBV5-4, the J call TRBJ2-7; a weak D match, TRBD2 (7 bases). Germline V CDR1 and CDR2: SGHNT, YYREEE (reference sequence). The CDR3 is 15 residues long. Trimming cost V 2 bases and J 0 bases, with 12 bases left between them. The CDR3, as DNA: TGTGCCAGCAGCTTCGGGGGGCAGAGCTCCTACGAGCAGTACTTC. Protein sequence: CASSFGGQSSYEQYF.

This clone has a single count. This chain uses TRBV2 with TRBJ2-3; 9 nucleotides match TRBD2. V lost 6 bases and J lost 1; bases outside the gene matches: 5. Looked up from germline, CDR1 is SNHLY and CDR2 is FYNNEI. The CDR3 is 15 residues long. The chain's CDR3 is CASRLRTSGTDTQYF. Written as DNA, the CDR3 is TGTGCCAGCAGACTACGGACTAGCGGCACAGATACGCAGTATTTT.